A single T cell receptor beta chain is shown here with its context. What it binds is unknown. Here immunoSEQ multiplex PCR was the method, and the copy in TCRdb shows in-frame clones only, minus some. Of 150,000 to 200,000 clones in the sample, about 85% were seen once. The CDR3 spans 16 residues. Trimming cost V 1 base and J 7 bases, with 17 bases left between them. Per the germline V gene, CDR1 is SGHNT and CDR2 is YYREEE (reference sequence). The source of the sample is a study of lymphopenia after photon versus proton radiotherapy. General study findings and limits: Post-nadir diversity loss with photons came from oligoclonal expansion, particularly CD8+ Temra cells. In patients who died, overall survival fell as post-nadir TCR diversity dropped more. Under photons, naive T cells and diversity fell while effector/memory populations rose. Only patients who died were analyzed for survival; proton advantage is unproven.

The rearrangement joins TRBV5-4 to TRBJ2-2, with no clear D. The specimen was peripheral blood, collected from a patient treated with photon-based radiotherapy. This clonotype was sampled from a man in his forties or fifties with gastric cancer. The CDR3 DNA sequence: TGTGCCAGCAGCTTGAGACCCGTCTCGGGCTTCGGGGAGCTGTTTTTT. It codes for CASSLRPVSGFGELFF.